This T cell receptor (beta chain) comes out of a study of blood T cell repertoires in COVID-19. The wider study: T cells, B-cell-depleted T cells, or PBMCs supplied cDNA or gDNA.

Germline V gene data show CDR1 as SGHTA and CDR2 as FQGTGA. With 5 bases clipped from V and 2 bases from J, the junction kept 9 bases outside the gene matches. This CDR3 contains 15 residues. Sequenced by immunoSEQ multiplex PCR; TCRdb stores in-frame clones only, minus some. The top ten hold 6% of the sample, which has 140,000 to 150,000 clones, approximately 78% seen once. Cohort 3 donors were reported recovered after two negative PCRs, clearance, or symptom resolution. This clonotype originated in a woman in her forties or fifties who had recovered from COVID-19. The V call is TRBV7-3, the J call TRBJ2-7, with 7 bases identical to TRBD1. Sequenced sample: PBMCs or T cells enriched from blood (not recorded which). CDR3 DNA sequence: TGTGCCAGCAGCGCCCCGGACAGGAGCCCCTACGAGCAGTACGTC. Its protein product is CASSAPDRSPYEQYV.